This T cell receptor beta chain was found in a study of long-term antiretroviral therapy in people with HIV. General observations from the study: Blood collection from about 2003 to 2018 possibly occurred under older ART regimens. Controls exceeded HIV repertoires in CDR3 length range. Pre-ART expanded TRB clones stayed dominant throughout, though often decreasing after ART.

Researchers secured at least one pre-ART and at least two post-ART PBMC samples from each donor. Concerning this clone: The antigen is undetermined.

Sequencing used immunoSEQ v3.0 at survey level. Only in-frame clones appear in the TCRdb table, and some are missing; sequencing was by immunoSEQ multiplex PCR. The data contain approximately 35,000 clones, approximately 85% of them singletons. Per germline, CDR1 SEHNR and CDR2 FQNEAQ (reference sequence). The CDR3 runs 18 residues. V gave up 3 bases and J gave up 2 bases; unmatched junction bases: 12. The specimen was unsorted PBMCs, collected 2.2 years after starting antiretroviral therapy. The sequence derives from a man aged 18 to 35 with HIV. This sequence joins TRBV7-9 and TRBJ2-4; 8 nucleotides match TRBD2. The CDR3 spells CASSFMSASGGSKNIQYF. The CDR3 nucleotides are TGTGCCAGCAGCTTTATGAGCGCCAGCGGGGGTTCCAAAAACATTCAGTACTTC.